The entry that follows covers one T cell receptor (beta chain) sequence. As yet, its antigen is unknown. The sample is drawn from a study of early T cells in non-severe SARS-CoV-2 infection. TCRdb re-called the 5' RACE reads through MiXCR, storing one row per CDR3 protein. This sample carries tens of thousands of distinct CDR3 sequences, approximately 7.2% of them seen once, and the ten largest clones take around an eighth. CDR3 length equals 13 residues. The germline CDR1 and CDR2 sequences are MGHRA and YSYEKL. Findings and limits, study-wide: Anti-spike CD8 specificities were favored by VDJdb matching, whose results missed private and CD4 specificities.

The genes are TRBV4-1 and TRBJ1-2; tentatively, D is TRBD1 (6 bases). The sequence was obtained from an adult who was a healthcare worker with PCR-confirmed SARS-CoV-2 infection or an uninfected control (not recorded which). The sequencing used whole blood, collected at baseline. CDR3 region: CASGTPSDYGYTF. CDR3 nucleotide sequence: TGCGCGTCCGGGACACCCTCGGACTATGGCTACACCTTC.